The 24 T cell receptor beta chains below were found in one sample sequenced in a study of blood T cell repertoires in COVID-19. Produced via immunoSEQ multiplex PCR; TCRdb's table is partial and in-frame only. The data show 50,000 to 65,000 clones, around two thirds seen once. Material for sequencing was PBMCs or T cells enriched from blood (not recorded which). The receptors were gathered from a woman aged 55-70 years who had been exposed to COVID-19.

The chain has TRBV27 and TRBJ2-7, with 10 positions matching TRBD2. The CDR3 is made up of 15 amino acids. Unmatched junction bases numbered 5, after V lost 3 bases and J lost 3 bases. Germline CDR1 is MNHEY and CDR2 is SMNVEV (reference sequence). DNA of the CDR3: TGTGCCAGCAGTTTGAAGGGACTAGCGCACTACGAGCAGTACTTC. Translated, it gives CASSLKGLAHYEQYF.

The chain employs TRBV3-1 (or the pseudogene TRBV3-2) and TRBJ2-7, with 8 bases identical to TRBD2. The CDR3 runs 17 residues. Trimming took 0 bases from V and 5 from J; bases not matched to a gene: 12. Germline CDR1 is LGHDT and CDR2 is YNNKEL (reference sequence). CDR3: CASSQDATSGSRDEQYF. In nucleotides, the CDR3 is TGTGCCAGCAGCCAAGACGCAACTAGCGGTTCACGAGACGAGCAGTACTTC.

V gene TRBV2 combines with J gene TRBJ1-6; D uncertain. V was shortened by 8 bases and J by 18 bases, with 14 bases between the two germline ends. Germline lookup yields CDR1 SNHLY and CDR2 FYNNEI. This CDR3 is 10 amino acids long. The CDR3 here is CASSSTVPHF. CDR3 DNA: TGTGCCAGCTCATCAACGGTGCCCCACTTT.

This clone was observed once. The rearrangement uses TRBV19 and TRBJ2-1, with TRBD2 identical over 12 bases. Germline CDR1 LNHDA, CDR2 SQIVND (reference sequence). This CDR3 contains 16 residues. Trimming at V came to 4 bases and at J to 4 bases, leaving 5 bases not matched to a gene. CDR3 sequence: CASSRTLAGGYNEQFF. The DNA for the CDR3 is TGTGCCAGTAGTAGGACCCTAGCGGGGGGGTACAATGAGCAGTTCTTC. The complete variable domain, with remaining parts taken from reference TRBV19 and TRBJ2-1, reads DGGITQSPKYLFRKEGQNVTLSCEQNLNHDAMYWYRQDPGQGLRLIYYSQIVNDFQKGDIAEGYSVSREKKESFPLTVTSAQKNPTAFYLCASSRTLAGGYNEQFFGPGTRLTVL.

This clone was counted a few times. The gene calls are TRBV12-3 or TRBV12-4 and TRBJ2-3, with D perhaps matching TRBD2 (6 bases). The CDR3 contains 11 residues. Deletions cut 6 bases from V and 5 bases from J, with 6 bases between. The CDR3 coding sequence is TGTGCCAGCAGGGGGGGAGATACGCAGTATTTT. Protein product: CASRGGDTQYF.

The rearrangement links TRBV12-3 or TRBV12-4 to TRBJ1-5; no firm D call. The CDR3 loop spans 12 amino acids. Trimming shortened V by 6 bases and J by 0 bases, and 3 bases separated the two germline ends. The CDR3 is CASSYSNQPQHF. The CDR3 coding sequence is TGTGCCAGCAGCTATAGCAATCAGCCCCAGCATTTT.

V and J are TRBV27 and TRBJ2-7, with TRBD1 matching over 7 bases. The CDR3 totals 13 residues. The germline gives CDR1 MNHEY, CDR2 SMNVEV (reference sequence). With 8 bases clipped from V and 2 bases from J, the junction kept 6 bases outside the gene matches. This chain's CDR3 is CASVGQLPYEQYF. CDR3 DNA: TGTGCCAGCGTGGGACAGCTCCCCTACGAGCAGTACTTC.

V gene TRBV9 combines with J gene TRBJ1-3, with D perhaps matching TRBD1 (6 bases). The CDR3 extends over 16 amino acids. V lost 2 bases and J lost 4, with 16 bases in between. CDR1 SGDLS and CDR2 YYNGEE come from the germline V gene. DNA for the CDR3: TGTGCCAGCAGCGTCCCTCCCGGGGGGCCGGGAAACACCATATATTTT. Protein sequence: CASSVPPGGPGNTIYF.

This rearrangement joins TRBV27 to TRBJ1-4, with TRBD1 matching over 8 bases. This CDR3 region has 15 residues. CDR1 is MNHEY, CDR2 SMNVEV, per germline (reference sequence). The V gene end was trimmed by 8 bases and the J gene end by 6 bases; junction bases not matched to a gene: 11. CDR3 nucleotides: TGTGCCAGCGGCTTATTCGACAGGGGAGATGAAAAACTGTTTTTT. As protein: CASGLFDRGDEKLFF. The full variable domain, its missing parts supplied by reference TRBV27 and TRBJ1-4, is EAQVTQNPRYLITVTGKKLTVTCSQNMNHEYMSWYRQDPGLGLRQIYYSMNVEVTDKGDVPEGYKVSRKEKRNFPLILESPSPNQTSLYFCASGLFDRGDEKLFFGSGTQLSVL.

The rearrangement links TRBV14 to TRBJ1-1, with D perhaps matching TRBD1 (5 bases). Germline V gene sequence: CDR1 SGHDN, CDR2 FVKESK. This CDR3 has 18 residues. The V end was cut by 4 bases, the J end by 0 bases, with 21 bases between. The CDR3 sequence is CASSPLRGSTPLNTEAFF. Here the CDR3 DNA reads TGTGCCAGCAGCCCTCTTCGGGGGTCGACCCCCCTGAACACTGAAGCTTTCTTT.

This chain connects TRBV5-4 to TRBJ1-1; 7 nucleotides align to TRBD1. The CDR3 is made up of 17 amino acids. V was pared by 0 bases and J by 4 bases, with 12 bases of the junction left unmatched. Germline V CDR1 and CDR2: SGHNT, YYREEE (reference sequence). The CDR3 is CASSLGQGGGVGTEAFF. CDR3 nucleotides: TGTGCCAGCAGCTTGGGACAGGGCGGCGGAGTGGGCACTGAAGCTTTCTTT. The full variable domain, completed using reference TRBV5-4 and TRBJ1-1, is ETGVTQSPTHLIKTRGQQVTLRCSSQSGHNTVSWYQQALGQGPQFIFQYYREEENGRGNFPPRFSGLQFPNYSSELNVNALELDDSALYLCASSLGQGGGVGTEAFFGQGTRLTVV.

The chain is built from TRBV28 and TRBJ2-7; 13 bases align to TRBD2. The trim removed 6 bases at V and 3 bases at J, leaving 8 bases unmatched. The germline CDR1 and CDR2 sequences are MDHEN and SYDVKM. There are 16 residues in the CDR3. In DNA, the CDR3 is TGTGCCAGCAGACCGCCGGGACTAGCGGGGATCTACGAGCAGTACTTC. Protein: CASRPPGLAGIYEQYF.

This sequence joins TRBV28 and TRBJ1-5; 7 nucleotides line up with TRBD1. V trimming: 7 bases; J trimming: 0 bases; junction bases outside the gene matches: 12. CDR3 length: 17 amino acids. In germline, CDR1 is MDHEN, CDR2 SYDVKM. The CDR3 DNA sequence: TGTGCCAGCAAACAGACAGGGTCGGGCTATAGCAATCAGCCCCAGCATTTT. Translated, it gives CASKQTGSGYSNQPQHF.

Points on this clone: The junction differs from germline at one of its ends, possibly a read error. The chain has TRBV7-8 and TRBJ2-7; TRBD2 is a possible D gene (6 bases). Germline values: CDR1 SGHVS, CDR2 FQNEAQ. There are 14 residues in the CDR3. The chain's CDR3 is CASSIAASSYEQYF. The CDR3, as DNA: TGTGCCAGCAGCATAGCGGCTAGCTCCTACGAGCAGTACTTC.

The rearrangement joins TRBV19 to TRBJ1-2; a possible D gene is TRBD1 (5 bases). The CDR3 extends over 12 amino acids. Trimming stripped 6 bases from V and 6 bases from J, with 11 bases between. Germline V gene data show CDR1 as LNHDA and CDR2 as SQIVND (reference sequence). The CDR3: CASRTKTDGYTF. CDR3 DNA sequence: TGTGCCAGTAGAACAAAGACAGATGGCTACACCTTC.

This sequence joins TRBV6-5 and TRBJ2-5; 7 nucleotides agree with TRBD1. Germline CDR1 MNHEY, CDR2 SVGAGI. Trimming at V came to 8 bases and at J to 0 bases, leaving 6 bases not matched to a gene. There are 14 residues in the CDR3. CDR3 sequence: CASSRQGYQETQYF. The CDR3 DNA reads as TGTGCCAGCTCCCGACAGGGTTACCAAGAGACCCAGTACTTC.

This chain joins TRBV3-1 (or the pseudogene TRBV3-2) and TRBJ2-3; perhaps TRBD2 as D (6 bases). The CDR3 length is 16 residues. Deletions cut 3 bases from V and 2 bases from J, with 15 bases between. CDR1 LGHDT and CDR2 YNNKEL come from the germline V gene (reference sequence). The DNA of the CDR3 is TGTGCCAGCAGCCAGTCAGGGACTGCGGTCACAGATACGCAGTATTTT. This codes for CASSQSGTAVTDTQYF.

CDR3: CASTSGDRVSEAFF. Written as DNA, the CDR3 is TGTGCCAGCACCTCAGGTGACAGGGTGTCTGAAGCTTTCTTT. The rearrangement joins TRBV13 to TRBJ1-1, with TRBD1 matching 7 bases. J was trimmed by 6 bases and V by 7 bases; bases with no gene match: 11. Germline CDR1 reads PRHDT; CDR2 reads FYEKMQ (reference sequence). The CDR3 consists of 14 residues.

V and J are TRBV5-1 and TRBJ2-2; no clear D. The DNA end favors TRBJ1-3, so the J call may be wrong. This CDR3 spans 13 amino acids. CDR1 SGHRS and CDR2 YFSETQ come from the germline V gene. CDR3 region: CASSLVRGNTIYF. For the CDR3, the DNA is TGCGCCAGCAGCTTGGTTCGAGGAAACACCATATATTTT.

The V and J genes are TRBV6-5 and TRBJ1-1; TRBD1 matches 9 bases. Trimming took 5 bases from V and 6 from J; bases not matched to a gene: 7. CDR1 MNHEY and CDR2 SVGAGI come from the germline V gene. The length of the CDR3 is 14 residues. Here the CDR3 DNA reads TGTGCCAGCAGTCAGGACAGGGGTGGGTCTGAAGCTTTCTTT. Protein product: CASSQDRGGSEAFF.

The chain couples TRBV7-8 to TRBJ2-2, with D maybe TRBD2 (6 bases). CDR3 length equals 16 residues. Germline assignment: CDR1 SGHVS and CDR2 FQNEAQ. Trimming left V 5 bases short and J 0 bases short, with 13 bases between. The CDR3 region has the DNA TGTGCCAGCAGCGCCCTATGGGGGGCGAACACCGGGGAGCTGTTTTTT. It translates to CASSALWGANTGELFF.

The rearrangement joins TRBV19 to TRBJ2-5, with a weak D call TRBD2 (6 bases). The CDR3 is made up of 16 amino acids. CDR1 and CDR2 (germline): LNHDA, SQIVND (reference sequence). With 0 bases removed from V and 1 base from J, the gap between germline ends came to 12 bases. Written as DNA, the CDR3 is TGTGCCAGTAGTATAGAGGCGCGGGGTACCCAAGAGACCCAGTACTTC. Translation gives CASSIEARGTQETQYF.

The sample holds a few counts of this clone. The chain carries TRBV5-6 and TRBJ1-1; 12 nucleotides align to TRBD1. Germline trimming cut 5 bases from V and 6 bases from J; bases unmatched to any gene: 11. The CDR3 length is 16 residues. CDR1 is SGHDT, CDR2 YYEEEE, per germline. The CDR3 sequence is CASRRDRGQATAEAFF. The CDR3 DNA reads TGTGCCAGCAGGAGGGACAGGGGGCAGGCTACCGCTGAAGCTTTCTTT.

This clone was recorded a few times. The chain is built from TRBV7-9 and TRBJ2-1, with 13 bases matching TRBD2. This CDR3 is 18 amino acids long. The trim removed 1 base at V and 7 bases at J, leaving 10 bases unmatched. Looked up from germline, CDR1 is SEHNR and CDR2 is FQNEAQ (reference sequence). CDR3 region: CASSLGAGGLAGENEQFF. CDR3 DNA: TGTGCCAGCAGCTTAGGGGCCGGTGGACTAGCGGGGGAGAATGAGCAGTTCTTC.